Presented here are 7 T cell receptor beta chains from one specimen sequenced in a study of human T cells and chemical hapten exposure (dated by TCRdb to the early 2020s). The time point label corresponds to: patch test 3, about 24 weeks after DPC sensitization. Interpreted using the paper, the treatment or condition label stands for: therapeutic diphenylcyclopropenone sensitization with weekly scalp DPC. Receptors were amplified or captured by RACE. The sequencing machine was a NextSeq 500. TCRdb cleaned the public reads at Q25 with fastp, built clones with MiXCR and kept in-frame beta chains. Each entry merges the rows of one CDR3 protein and shows their most common DNA and genes. The sample table lists around 110,000 distinct CDR3 sequences, around 11% of them with a count of one. The biggest ten clones account for 2% to 2.5% of the sample. This sample comprised whole blood, obtained in connection with sensitization to the hapten diphenylcyclopropenone (DPC). The receptors stem from a woman in her forties or fifties with alopecia areata. Some clones in this sample may be carry-over from other donors' samples.

This clonotype was recorded a few times. The CDR3 region has the DNA TGCAGCGTTGAAAAATCGGGGGCGACTGAAGCTTTCTTT. Translated, it gives CSVEKSGATEAFF. The rearrangement links TRBV29-1 to TRBJ1-1, with D perhaps TRBD1 (6 bases). Deletions cut 2 bases from V and 5 bases from J, with 12 bases between. The CDR3 spans 13 residues. The germline V gene encodes CDR1 SQVTM and CDR2 ANQGSEA.

This clonotype was detected a few times. The V call is TRBV5-1, the J call TRBJ2-4; TRBD1 or TRBD2 may be the D gene (5 bases each). The CDR3 extends over 16 amino acids. V was shortened by 0 bases and J by 0 bases, with 10 bases between the two germline ends. Germline values: CDR1 SGHRS, CDR2 YFSETQ. CDR3 protein: CASSLDGTLAKNIQYF. CDR3 coding DNA: TGCGCCAGCAGCTTGGATGGGACCCTAGCCAAAAACATTCAGTACTTC.

The chain links TRBV3-1 to TRBJ1-3, with D tentatively TRBD1 (6 bases). There are 17 residues in the CDR3. The V end was cut by 2 bases, the J end by 0 bases, with 14 bases between. Germline values: CDR1 LGHDT, CDR2 YNNKEL (reference sequence). The CDR3: CASSQRGRGYSGNTIYF. As DNA, the CDR3 is TGTGCCAGCAGCCAACGAGGCAGGGGATACTCTGGAAACACCATATATTTT. Full variable domain (missing parts from reference TRBV3-1 and TRBJ1-3): DTAVSQTPKYLVTQMGNDKSIKCEQNLGHDTMYWYKQDSKKFLKIMFSYNNKELIINETVPNRFSPKSPDKAHLNLHINSLELGDSAVYFCASSQRGRGYSGNTIYFGEGSWLTVV.

The rearrangement joins TRBV10-3 to TRBJ2-3; the D gene is possibly TRBD2 (7 bases). Trimming shortened V by 4 bases and J by 0 bases, and 14 bases separated the two germline ends. This CDR3 is 16 amino acids long. Germline V gene sequence: CDR1 ENHRY, CDR2 SYGVKD. In DNA, the CDR3 is TGTGCCATCAGTGTTGGGGGGGCCTCTAGCACAGATACGCAGTATTTT. This encodes CAISVGGASSTDTQYF.

This clonotype was counted between two and nine times. Here the CDR3 DNA reads TGTGCCAGCAGCACCGGGACTAGCGCTAGCACAGATACGCAGTATTTT. Amino acids: CASSTGTSASTDTQYF. This chain connects TRBV2 to TRBJ2-3; 10 bases are shared with TRBD2. The CDR3 has 16 amino acids. The junction had 6 bases not matched to a gene; V was cut back by 6 bases and J by 0 bases. Germline CDR1 is SNHLY and CDR2 is FYNNEI.

The rearrangement joins TRBV6-5 to TRBJ1-1; the D gene is possibly TRBD1 (5 bases). The CDR3 sequence is 14 residues long. V was cut by 2 bases and J by 5 bases, with 12 bases left in between. CDR1 is MNHEY and CDR2 is SVGAGI in the germline V gene. CDR3 DNA sequence: TGTGCCAGCAGTTACGCGCAGGGTGGGACTGAAGCTTTCTTT. Its translation is CASSYAQGGTEAFF.

V and J are TRBV7-2 and TRBJ1-1; the D is unclear. CDR3 length: 14 amino acids. CDR1 is SGHTA and CDR2 is FQGNSA in the germline V gene. Trimming took off 2 bases at V and 2 bases at J, with 9 bases between the two ends. The CDR3 loop is CASSLKGRNTEAFF. CDR3 nucleotides: TGTGCCAGCAGCTTAAAAGGGAGAAACACTGAAGCTTTCTTT. Variable domain in full (rest from reference TRBV7-2 and TRBJ1-1): GAGVSQSPSNKVTEKGKDVELRCDPISGHTALYWYRQSLGQGLEFLIYFQGNSAPDKSGLPSDRFSAERTGGSVSTLTIQRTQQEDSAVYLCASSLKGRNTEAFFGQGTRLTVV.